A selection of T cell receptor beta chains follows, all from one sample in a study of blood T cells in healthy people across ages. TCRdb recomputed calls from the 5' RACE reads with MiXCR, one row per CDR3 protein. The profile shows over a million distinct CDR3 sequences, approximately 43% of them singletons. Material: blood. These receptors were obtained from a woman aged 18 to 35 in good health. Both conserved end residues are part of each CDR3. The order of the fields is CDR3 DNA, CDR3 protein, clone size, D gene, V gene, J gene. A D gene is named only where the DNA matches it firmly. Clone size appears in some rows only: once, few, many, or a class for an expanded clone.

CDR3nt: TGTGCCAGCAGCCCAGGGGGACGGCATGGCTACACCTTC; CDR3aa: CASSPGGRHGYTF; abundance: -; d_gene: TRBD1; v_gene: TRBV12-3/TRBV12-4; j_gene: TRBJ1-2
CDR3nt: TGTGCCAGCAGCCAAGGGACAGGGTCTGGCTACACCTTC; CDR3aa: CASSQGTGSGYTF; abundance: -; d_gene: TRBD1; v_gene: TRBV3-1; j_gene: TRBJ1-2
CDR3nt: TGTGCCAGCAGCCCTTGGGACAGGGGGGTCGATGAGCAGTTCTTC; CDR3aa: CASSPWDRGVDEQFF; abundance: -; d_gene: TRBD1; v_gene: TRBV5-4; j_gene: TRBJ2-1
CDR3nt: TGTGCCAGCAGATTTAGCGGGGGAAACAATGAGCAGTTCTTC; CDR3aa: CASRFSGGNNEQFF; abundance: few; d_gene: TRBD2; v_gene: TRBV7-9; j_gene: TRBJ2-1
CDR3nt: TGTGCCAGCAGTTTATACAAGGGTGAAGCTTTCTTT; CDR3aa: CASSLYKGEAFF; abundance: -; d_gene: -; v_gene: TRBV27; j_gene: TRBJ1-1
CDR3nt: TGTGCCAGCACCTTGGGGGTAGCCAAAAACATTCAGTACTTC; CDR3aa: CASTLGVAKNIQYF; abundance: -; d_gene: -; v_gene: TRBV12-3/TRBV12-4; j_gene: TRBJ2-4
CDR3nt: TGCAGCGTTGAAGATGGCGGGGGCCCAACTAATGAAAAACTGTTTTTT; CDR3aa: CSVEDGGGPTNEKLFF; abundance: few; d_gene: -; v_gene: TRBV29-1; j_gene: TRBJ1-4
CDR3nt: TGCAGTGCCCAGGGGGGAGTCGAGACCCAGTACTTC; CDR3aa: CSAQGGVETQYF; abundance: -; d_gene: -; v_gene: TRBV20-1; j_gene: TRBJ2-5
CDR3nt: TGCAGCGCGGATGGCAGGAACAACACTGAAGCTTTCTTT; CDR3aa: CSADGRNNTEAFF; abundance: -; d_gene: -; v_gene: TRBV29-1; j_gene: TRBJ1-1
CDR3nt: TGTGCCAGCAGCCACCGGGGTCCAGGCTACACCTTC; CDR3aa: CASSHRGPGYTF; abundance: few; d_gene: -; v_gene: TRBV7-2; j_gene: TRBJ1-2
CDR3nt: TGTGCCAGCAGCCCTGACAGGGGGCGGTACAATGAGCAGTTCTTC; CDR3aa: CASSPDRGRYNEQFF; abundance: -; d_gene: TRBD1; v_gene: TRBV28; j_gene: TRBJ2-1
CDR3nt: TGCAGTGCCGAGACCTACGGCGTTAGCTCCTACGAGCAGTACTTC; CDR3aa: CSAETYGVSSYEQYF; abundance: -; d_gene: -; v_gene: TRBV20-1; j_gene: TRBJ2-7
CDR3nt: TGCGCCAGCAGGGGAACAAGGCCGAACAATGAGCAGTTCTTC; CDR3aa: CASRGTRPNNEQFF; abundance: -; d_gene: -; v_gene: TRBV10-1; j_gene: TRBJ2-1
CDR3nt: TGTGTCAGCAGTTGGGCCAGGGGGCAAAGGAACTATGGCTACACCTTC; CDR3aa: CVSSWARGQRNYGYTF; abundance: -; d_gene: TRBD1; v_gene: TRBV6-2/TRBV6-3; j_gene: TRBJ1-2
CDR3nt: TGCGCCAGCAGTATAGGACAGGGCAGGCAGCCCCAGCATTTT; CDR3aa: CASSIGQGRQPQHF; abundance: once; d_gene: TRBD1; v_gene: TRBV5-1; j_gene: TRBJ1-5
CDR3nt: TGTGCCAGCAGTTTAGGGCCTTTCGCGTCTAGCGGGTACAATGAGCAGTTCTTC; CDR3aa: CASSLGPFASSGYNEQFF; abundance: -; d_gene: TRBD2; v_gene: TRBV27; j_gene: TRBJ2-1
CDR3nt: TGTGCCAGCAGCTTAGATGGATTTACAACCTACGAGCAGTACTTC; CDR3aa: CASSLDGFTTYEQYF; abundance: -; d_gene: -; v_gene: TRBV11-2; j_gene: TRBJ2-7
CDR3nt: TGTGCCAGCAGCCATCAACTAGCGGGAGGGCCTTTTGGTGAGCAGTTCTTC; CDR3aa: CASSHQLAGGPFGEQFF; abundance: -; d_gene: TRBD2; v_gene: TRBV4-2; j_gene: TRBJ2-1
CDR3nt: TGTGCCAGCAGTTTATCCGCAGTGACTGGAAACACCATATATTTT; CDR3aa: CASSLSAVTGNTIYF; abundance: -; d_gene: -; v_gene: TRBV12-3/TRBV12-4; j_gene: TRBJ1-3